Shown below are 29 T cell receptor beta chains from a single sample sequenced in a study of T cells expressing NK-cell markers (dated by TCRdb to 2018 to 2020). Receptors were amplified or captured by 5' RACE. Sequencing was performed on an Illumina HiSeq 2000. TCRdb reprocessed the reads; each CDR3 protein sequence makes one entry, and DNA is unavailable. This sample's table carries approximately 170,000 distinct CDR3 sequences. The ten largest clonotypes hold 20% to 25% of the sample. The specimen sequenced was blood T cells: a sorted CD56 or NKG2C T cell subset, CD4+ or CD8+ T cells, or bulk PBMC T cells (not recorded which). These receptors all come from a man between 18 and 69 years old in good health.

This chain joins TRBV20-1 and TRBJ2-1; TCRdb reports TRBD2, a call that lacks DNA to check it against. CDR1 is DFQATT, CDR2 SNEGSKA, per germline (reference sequence). The CDR3 runs to 16 residues. The CDR3 reads CSARNLTGTIHNEQFF.

The chain has TRBV20-1 and TRBJ1-3. CDR1 is DFQATT, CDR2 SNEGSKA, per germline (reference sequence). CDR3 length equals 15 residues. CDR3 protein: CSARDRRNSGNTIYF.

The V and J genes are TRBV11-1 and TRBJ1-1. The CDR3 sequence is 14 residues long. Germline CDR1 SGHAT, CDR2 FQDESV (reference sequence). The CDR3 protein is CASSWMRLGSEAFF.

The chain combines TRBV6-2 or TRBV6-3 with TRBJ2-7; checking the TCRdb D call of TRBD1 is not possible without DNA. The V gene's germline CDR1 is MNHEY and CDR2 SVGEGT. This CDR3 has 13 amino acids. CDR3 sequence reads: CASSPFRATEQYF.

The chain recombines TRBV4-2 with TRBJ2-3; TCRdb names TRBD2, which stays unverified in the absence of DNA. In germline, CDR1 is LGHNA, CDR2 YNFKEQ. This CDR3 is built from 17 residues. The CDR3 reads CASSQLFSSGATDTQYF.

This chain joins TRBV6-1 and TRBJ1-2. Germline V gives CDR1 MNHNS, CDR2 SASEGT. The CDR3 spans 14 residues. The CDR3 spells CASSKGVFLYGYTF.

This rearrangement joins TRBV19 to TRBJ2-5; the D call from TCRdb, TRBD1, cannot be confirmed without DNA. The CDR3 consists of 13 residues. Germline-derived CDR1 and CDR2 are LNHDA and SQIVND (reference sequence). The CDR3 spells CASTPDGQETQYF.

This chain links TRBV15 with TRBJ2-7; TCRdb returns TRBD1, unconfirmable since there is no DNA. The CDR3 contains 16 residues. Germline lookup yields CDR1 LNHNV and CDR2 YYDKDF (reference sequence). CDR3 sequence reads: CATSRERGSGSYEQYF. The complete variable domain, with remaining parts taken from reference TRBV15 and TRBJ2-7, reads DAMVIQNPRYQVTQFGKPVTLSCSQTLNHNVMYWYQQKSSQAPKLLFHYYDKDFNNEADTPDNFQSRRPNTSFCFLDIRSPGLGDTAMYLCATSRERGSGSYEQYFGPGTRLTVT.

This chain connects TRBV13 to TRBJ2-3; without DNA, the TCRdb call of TRBD1 cannot be checked. CDR1 and CDR2 from the germline V gene are PRHDT and FYEKMQ (reference sequence). The CDR3 has 13 amino acids. The CDR3 region is CASSRDSTDTQYF.

CDR3 protein: CASSPLRLAAGYEQYF. The chain couples TRBV7-2 to TRBJ2-7; TCRdb gives TRBD2 as the D gene, but with no DNA this cannot be confirmed. The CDR3 totals 16 residues. Germline V gene lookup returns CDR1 SGHTA and CDR2 FQGNSA.

The CDR3 sequence: CASKGQGLTEAFF. V usage is TRBV2 and J usage is TRBJ1-1; the TCRdb D gene call, TRBD1, has no DNA to confirm it. CDR1 is SNHLY and CDR2 is FYNNEI in the germline V gene. CDR3 length equals 13 residues.

The chain carries TRBV7-9 and TRBJ2-7; TCRdb names TRBD1, which stays unverified in the absence of DNA. The CDR3 sequence is 13 residues long. Germline CDR1 is SEHNR and CDR2 is FQNEAQ (reference sequence). This CDR3 is CASSLAAGGEQYF.

V is TRBV18 and J is TRBJ2-7; TCRdb's D call, TRBD1, is unchecked because there is no DNA. The germline gives CDR1 KGHSH, CDR2 LQKENI. This CDR3 spans 14 amino acids. CDR3 region: CASSRRQGAYEQYF.

The chain uses TRBV14 and TRBJ1-1; the D call of TRBD1 rests on TCRdb alone, since no DNA is present to check it. CDR1 and CDR2 (germline): SGHDN, FVKESK. This CDR3 has 15 amino acids. The CDR3 loop is CASSQKGQGSTEAFF.

The chain carries TRBV5-1 and TRBJ1-5; checking the TCRdb D call of TRBD1 is not possible without DNA. CDR1 is SGHRS, CDR2 YFSETQ, per germline. This CDR3 has 15 residues. This CDR3 reads CASSLGQGVSQPQHF.

The chain's CDR3 is CASSQEPLPPYNEQFF. The chain recombines TRBV4-1 with TRBJ2-1; TCRdb proposes TRBD2, but this gene call is untestable without DNA. The CDR3 has 16 amino acids. Germline V gives CDR1 MGHRA, CDR2 YSYEKL.

The chain couples TRBV20-1 to TRBJ2-3. Germline lookup yields CDR1 DFQATT and CDR2 SNEGSKA (reference sequence). The CDR3 consists of 14 residues. This CDR3 reads CSARVPSPTDTQYF.

V gene TRBV25-1 combines with J gene TRBJ2-7. CDR1 and CDR2 (germline): MGHDK, SYGVNS. This CDR3 is built from 11 residues. The CDR3 loop reads CASSEYNEQYF.

The chain is built from TRBV20-1 and TRBJ1-5. This CDR3 region has 13 residues. The V gene's germline CDR1 is DFQATT and CDR2 SNEGSKA (reference sequence). CDR3 in amino acids: CSGIDIFNQPQHF.

The chain recombines TRBV5-1 with TRBJ2-3; TCRdb calls TRBD1, which cannot be checked without DNA. Per the germline V gene, CDR1 is SGHRS and CDR2 is YFSETQ. The CDR3 contains 16 residues. CDR3 in amino acids: CASSNLEDTYTDTQYF. Variable domain in full (rest from reference TRBV5-1 and TRBJ2-3): KAGVTQTPRYLIKTRGQQVTLSCSPISGHRSVSWYQQTPGQGLQFLFEYFSETQRNKGNFPGRFSGRQFSNSRSEMNVSTLELGDSALYLCASSNLEDTYTDTQYFGPGTRLTVL.

This sequence joins TRBV12-3 or TRBV12-4 and TRBJ2-1; there is no DNA to check the TCRdb D call of TRBD1. This CDR3 has 14 residues. CDR3 sequence: CASSIAGGGNEQFF.

CDR3 residues: CASSVESNSNQPQHF. This sequence joins TRBV9 and TRBJ1-5. This CDR3 comprises 15 residues. The germline CDR1 and CDR2 sequences are SGDLS and YYNGEE.

The chain joins TRBV5-1 to TRBJ2-1; TCRdb's D call, TRBD2, is unchecked because there is no DNA. The CDR3 has 14 residues. The germline gives CDR1 SGHRS, CDR2 YFSETQ. The CDR3: CASSLMSSTNEQFF.

The V call is TRBV7-8, the J call TRBJ1-4; as DNA is missing, the TRBD1 call by TCRdb cannot be tested. The germline gives CDR1 SGHVS, CDR2 FQNEAQ. This CDR3 is built from 17 residues. Here the CDR3 reads CASSLVAAGGTNEKLFF.

The CDR3 loop is CASSEVQLGEQYF. The chain is built from TRBV2 and TRBJ2-7. The CDR3 length is 13 residues. Germline lookup yields CDR1 SNHLY and CDR2 FYNNEI.

V is TRBV5-5 and J is TRBJ1-2; TCRdb calls TRBD1, which cannot be checked without DNA. Germline V gene data show CDR1 as SGHKS and CDR2 as YYEKEE (reference sequence). This CDR3 is built from 18 residues. CDR3 amino acids: CASSWGLMLDRGSGGYTF.

This chain joins TRBV13 and TRBJ2-3; TCRdb returns TRBD1, unconfirmable since there is no DNA. This CDR3 spans 16 amino acids. Germline CDR1 and CDR2: PRHDT and FYEKMQ (reference sequence). The CDR3 sequence: CASSSRDSGNTDTQYF.

V and J are TRBV7-9 and TRBJ2-2. The length of the CDR3 is 12 residues. The V gene's germline CDR1 is SEHNR and CDR2 FQNEAQ (reference sequence). CDR3 sequence: CASSLPIGELFF.

This rearrangement joins TRBV30 to TRBJ2-5; TCRdb gives TRBD2 as the D gene, but with no DNA this cannot be confirmed. This CDR3 has 18 amino acids. Germline V gene sequence: CDR1 GTSNPN, CDR2 SVGIG (reference sequence). The CDR3 is CAWSVVTSGGPPQETQYF.